These T cell receptor beta chains were read from a single sample in a study of shared clonotypes between healthy human individuals. Sequencing used immunoSEQ multiplex PCR; TCRdb keeps in-frame clones, though not all of them. The sample carries about 2 million clones, over 85% recorded once. Sequencing used naive CD8+ T cells sorted from blood. Every receptor here comes from a man younger than 30 in good health. Both conserved end residues are part of each CDR3. Each record gives: V gene, clone size, D gene, J gene, CDR3 protein, CDR3 DNA. D genes are given only for firm matches. Clone size is not always given. Where it is, it says once, few, many or a class for expanded clones.

TRBV4-3	.	TRBD2	TRBJ2-3	CASSRTSGSLDTQYF	TGCGCCAGCAGCCGAACTAGCGGGAGCTTAGATACGCAGTATTTT
TRBV4-3	.	TRBD2	TRBJ2-7	CASSQGGLALYEQYF	TGCGCCAGCAGCCAAGGGGGACTAGCGCTGTACGAGCAGTACTTC
TRBV6-5	.	TRBD2	TRBJ2-7	CASSLGTSGTYEQYF	TGTGCCAGCAGTCTCGGAACTAGCGGTACCTACGAGCAGTACTTC
TRBV18	once	.	TRBJ1-4	CASSPASFKGANEKLFF	TGTGCCAGCTCACCAGCCAGCTTTAAAGGGGCTAATGAAAAACTGTTTTTT
TRBV7-3	.	TRBD2	TRBJ2-1	CASSPLAGGPNEQFF	TGTGCCAGCAGCCCTCTAGCGGGGGGGCCGAATGAGCAGTTCTTC
TRBV2	.	TRBD2	TRBJ2-1	CASSDPAGGPDEQFF	TGTGCCAGCAGTGATCCAGCGGGAGGGCCGGATGAGCAGTTCTTC
TRBV30	few	.	TRBJ2-2	CAWSYGRNTGELFF	TGTGCCTGGAGTTATGGCAGGAACACCGGGGAGCTGTTTTTT
TRBV7-9	.	.	TRBJ2-1	CASSLGLIQFF	TGTGCCAGCAGCTTAGGTCTAATTCAGTTCTTC
TRBV7-9	once	.	TRBJ1-2	CASSPPGVAYGYTF	TGTGCCAGCAGCCCTCCAGGGGTAGCCTATGGCTACACCTTC
TRBV11-2	.	.	TRBJ2-7	CASSLEYGSYEQYF	TGTGCCAGCAGCTTAGAGTACGGCTCCTACGAGCAGTACTTC
TRBV4-1	.	TRBD1	TRBJ2-5	CASSQHGQGKTQYF	TGCGCCAGCAGCCAGCACGGACAGGGAAAGACCCAGTACTTC
TRBV27	.	TRBD1	TRBJ2-7	CASSLKGQGYEQYF	TGTGCCAGCAGTTTAAAGGGACAGGGTTACGAGCAGTACTTC
TRBV7-9	.	TRBD1	TRBJ1-1	CASSSQGGTEAFF	TGTGCCAGCAGCTCACAGGGGGGCACTGAAGCTTTCTTT
TRBV6-6	.	TRBD1	TRBJ1-4	CASSSLQGSEKLFF	TGTGCCAGCAGCAGTTTACAGGGGTCGGAAAAACTGTTTTTT
TRBV6-5	.	.	TRBJ1-2	CASSYSIGANYGYTF	TGTGCCAGCAGTTACTCGATCGGGGCTAACTATGGCTACACCTTC
TRBV29-1	once	.	TRBJ2-7	CSVEFPGDTSYEQYF	TGCAGCGTTGAATTCCCGGGGGACACCTCCTACGAGCAGTACTTC
TRBV30	.	TRBD1	TRBJ2-7	CAWDPTGAHEQYF	TGTGCCTGGGACCCGACAGGGGCCCACGAGCAGTACTTC
TRBV13	.	.	TRBJ1-5	CASSLGHGDQPQHF	TGTGCCAGCAGCTTAGGCCACGGTGATCAGCCCCAGCATTTT
TRBV7-9	.	.	TRBJ1-3	CASSSTREDTIYF	TGTGCCAGCAGCTCGACGAGGGAAGACACCATATATTTT
TRBV6-1	.	TRBD1	TRBJ2-5	CASSESYGTGALQETQYF	TGTGCCAGCAGTGAATCCTATGGGACAGGGGCTCTCCAAGAGACCCAGTACTTC
TRBV27	.	.	TRBJ2-5	CASSLSYRGGETQYF	TGTGCCAGCAGTTTATCGTATAGGGGGGGTGAGACCCAGTACTTC
TRBV9	.	.	TRBJ2-3	CASSPDGTSTDTQYF	TGTGCCAGCAGCCCGGACGGAACTAGCACAGATACGCAGTATTTT
TRBV5-1	.	.	TRBJ2-7	CASSLDDNYEQYF	TGCGCCAGCAGCTTGGACGATAACTACGAGCAGTACTTC
TRBV2	.	TRBD1	TRBJ2-5	CASSEALDREETQYF	TGTGCCAGCAGTGAAGCGCTTGACAGGGAAGAGACCCAGTACTTC
TRBV2	.	.	TRBJ2-1	CASSDGIEQFF	TGTGCCAGCAGTGACGGCATTGAGCAGTTCTTC
TRBV6-1	.	TRBD1	TRBJ1-5	CASSPGTGMGQPQHF	TGTGCCAGCAGCCCCGGGACAGGGATGGGTCAGCCCCAGCATTTT
TRBV30	.	TRBD2	TRBJ2-1	CAWAGLAGNEQFF	TGTGCCTGGGCGGGACTAGCGGGCAATGAGCAGTTCTTC
TRBV29-1	.	TRBD1	TRBJ1-2	CSYDRGDAGYTF	TGCAGTTACGACAGGGGAGACGCCGGCTACACCTTC
TRBV5-4	.	TRBD1	TRBJ2-7	CASSLGQGSSYEQYF	TGTGCCAGCAGTCTGGGACAGGGGAGCTCCTACGAGCAGTACTTC
TRBV9	.	.	TRBJ2-7	CASSVATGYEQYF	TGTGCCAGCAGCGTAGCTACCGGTTACGAGCAGTACTTC
TRBV27	.	.	TRBJ2-7	CASSPPGLGTHEQYF	TGTGCCAGCAGTCCCCCCGGTTTAGGTACCCACGAGCAGTACTTC
TRBV9	.	TRBD1	TRBJ1-2	CASSFSGQPYPYGYTF	TGTGCCAGCAGCTTTTCGGGACAGCCATACCCCTATGGCTACACCTTC
TRBV7-9	.	.	TRBJ1-2	CAGGDREGYTF	TGTGCCGGCGGGGACCGTGAGGGCTACACCTTC
TRBV4-1	.	TRBD1	TRBJ1-4	CASSQPTGQLFF	TGCGCCAGCAGCCAACCGACAGGGCAGCTGTTTTTT
TRBV4-1	.	.	TRBJ2-5	CASSQARTAQETQYF	TGCGCCAGCAGCCAAGCCAGGACAGCTCAAGAGACCCAGTACTTC
TRBV7-2	.	TRBD1	TRBJ2-5	CASSLVGGTGVPLSETQYF	TGTGCCAGCAGCTTAGTAGGCGGGACAGGGGTTCCCCTAAGCGAGACCCAGTACTTC
TRBV27	.	.	TRBJ1-1	CASSPHISAEAFF	TGTGCCAGCAGTCCCCACATTAGTGCTGAAGCTTTCTTT
TRBV11-1	.	.	TRBJ2-2	CASSAVSNTGELFF	TGTGCCAGCAGCGCCGTTTCGAACACCGGGGAGCTGTTTTTT
TRBV19	.	TRBD1	TRBJ2-2	CASSAGTGGAWGELFF	TGTGCCAGTAGCGCCGGGACAGGGGGCGCATGGGGGGAGCTGTTTTTT
TRBV4-1	.	.	TRBJ2-7	CASSPRQGLYEQYF	TGCGCCAGCAGCCCCCGACAGGGACTGTACGAGCAGTACTTC
TRBV7-9	.	.	TRBJ1-4	CASSEMWEKLFF	TGTGCCAGCAGTGAGATGTGGGAAAAACTGTTTTTT
TRBV30	.	.	TRBJ2-7	CACFRGPYEQYF	TGTGCCTGTTTTCGGGGGCCCTACGAGCAGTACTTC
TRBV13	.	TRBD1	TRBJ2-1	CASSYRTGGDEQFF	TGTGCCAGCAGCTACCGGACAGGGGGGGATGAGCAGTTCTTC
TRBV7-9	.	TRBD1	TRBJ1-6	CASSLGGRGSTYNSPLHF	TGTGCCAGCAGCTTAGGGGGCAGGGGGTCGACCTATAATTCACCCCTCCACTTT
TRBV6-6	.	TRBD1	TRBJ2-7	CASSYLTGEQYF	TGTGCCAGCAGTTACTTGACAGGGGAGCAGTACTTC
TRBV29-1	.	.	TRBJ2-2	CSVEYGTGELFF	TGCAGCGTTGAGTACGGAACCGGGGAGCTGTTTTTT
TRBV4-3	.	.	TRBJ1-4	CASSQDWRASNEKLFF	TGCGCCAGCAGCCAAGATTGGAGGGCTTCTAATGAAAAACTGTTTTTT
TRBV7-9	.	.	TRBJ1-2	CASSLGADSNYGYTF	TGTGCCAGCAGCTTAGGAGCAGACTCTAACTATGGCTACACCTTC
TRBV4-1	.	TRBD1	TRBJ1-4	CASSQSGPTGANEKLFF	TGCGCCAGCAGCCAAAGCGGGCCGACAGGGGCTAATGAAAAACTGTTTTTT
TRBV27	.	TRBD1	TRBJ1-5	CASSSTGGPQPQHF	TGTGCCAGCAGTTCGACAGGGGGCCCTCAGCCCCAGCATTTT
TRBV13	.	.	TRBJ1-2	CASSLEGANYGYTF	TGTGCCAGCAGCTTAGAGGGAGCTAACTATGGCTACACCTTC
TRBV13	.	TRBD1	TRBJ2-7	CASSLRGTGGFGEQYF	TGTGCCAGCAGCTTGCGCGGGACAGGGGGCTTCGGAGAGCAGTACTTC
TRBV9	.	TRBD1	TRBJ2-5	CASSPRGQGPETQYF	TGTGCCAGCAGCCCCCGGGGACAGGGGCCCGAGACCCAGTACTTC
TRBV5-4	.	TRBD2	TRBJ2-7	CASSPGGPWEQYF	TGTGCCAGCAGCCCGGGGGGTCCCTGGGAGCAGTACTTC
TRBV29-1	.	.	TRBJ1-2	CSVLTGLRVAYGYTF	TGCAGCGTTTTGACCGGACTCCGCGTCGCCTATGGCTACACCTTC
TRBV4-1	.	TRBD2	TRBJ2-1	CASSQVPAGPRCEQFF	TGCGCCAGCAGCCAAGTACCAGCGGGACCCCGTTGTGAGCAGTTCTTC